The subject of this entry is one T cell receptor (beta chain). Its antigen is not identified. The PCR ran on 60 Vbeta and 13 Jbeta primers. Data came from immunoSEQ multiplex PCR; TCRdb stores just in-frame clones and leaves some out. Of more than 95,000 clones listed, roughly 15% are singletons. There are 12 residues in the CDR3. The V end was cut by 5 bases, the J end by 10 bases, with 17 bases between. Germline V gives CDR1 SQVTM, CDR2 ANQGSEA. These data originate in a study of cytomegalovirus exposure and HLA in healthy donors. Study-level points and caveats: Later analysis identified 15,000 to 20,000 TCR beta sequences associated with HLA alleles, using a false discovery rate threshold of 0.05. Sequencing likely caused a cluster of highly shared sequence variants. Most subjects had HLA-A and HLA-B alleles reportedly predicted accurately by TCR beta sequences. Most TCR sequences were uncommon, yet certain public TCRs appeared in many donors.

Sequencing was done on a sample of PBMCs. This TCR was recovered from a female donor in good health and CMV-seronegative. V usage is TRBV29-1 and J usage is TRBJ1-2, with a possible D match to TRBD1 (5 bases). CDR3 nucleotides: TGCAGCGTTCCTGGGACTGGGCAAGTCTACACCTTC. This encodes CSVPGTGQVYTF.